This TCR beta chain derives from a study of response to subunit inactivated influenza vaccine. TCRdb analysed the RT-PCR reads with MiXCR anew, one entry per CDR3 protein. This sample yields some 540,000 distinct CDR3 sequences, of which under 30% are seen a single time; 2.5% to 3% belongs to the top ten. This CDR3 is 15 amino acids long. V shed 6 bases, J shed 4 bases, and the junction held 8 bases outside the gene matches. Germline V gene lookup returns CDR1 MDHEN and CDR2 SYDVKM. This same sample was also taken into another study, of T cells expressing NK-cell markers. That work contributes: A 5'RACE template switching approach incorporating UMIs was used to make TCR beta cDNA. The sequencing cohort of eight donors included seven HCMV-seropositive individuals and one seronegative individual. Whether expanded NKG2C+ T cell clones recognized HCMV stayed uncertain.

The clonotype originates from a man aged 50 or older who received an inactivated influenza vaccine. V is TRBV28 and J is TRBJ2-5, with 10 bases identical to TRBD1. The input for sequencing was CD4+ T cells sorted from PBMCs, taken 11 to 12 days after vaccination. The CDR3 nucleotides read TGTGCCAGCAGCCACAAAAGGACAGGGGGAGAGACCCAGTACTTC. Residues: CASSHKRTGGETQYF.